A selection of T cell receptor beta chains follows, all from one sample in a study of cytomegalovirus exposure and HLA in healthy donors. Clones were sequenced by immunoSEQ multiplex PCR, and TCRdb holds only the in-frame ones, with some missing. Of more than 85,000 clones in the sample, over 75% were seen once. Material for sequencing was PBMCs. The receptors shown here come from a man aged 30 to 39 in good health and CMV-seropositive. Each CDR3 is given without its conserved first and last residue.

TRBV7-8,TRBJ1-3,ASSLATFRSGNTIY
TRBV18,TRBJ2-5,ASSPRAGQQETQY
TRBV5-1,TRBJ2-2,ASSTGQGSGELF
TRBV21-1,TRBJ2-7,ASSKARVAYEQY
TRBV4-1,TRBJ1-2,ASSHDRGESSGYT
TRBV9,TRBJ2-7,ASSVTGTGSYEQY
TRBV10-1,TRBJ1-1,AKGQGRATEAF
TRBV19,TRBJ2-5,ASRGLQETQY
TRBV28,TRBJ1-1,ASSLTGDFEAF
TRBV29-1,TRBJ2-6,SVGDRPGANVLT
TRBV19,TRBJ1-5,ASSITAGANQPQH
TRBV2,TRBJ1-4,ASRIGSEKLF
TRBV10-3,TRBJ2-7,AIKPPGEQY
TRBV5-4,TRBJ1-5,ASSQQGGPNQPQH
TRBV19,TRBJ2-4,ASSGQGYRNIQY
TRBV7-2,TRBJ2-7,ASSSGGASVYEQY
TRBV15,.,ATSRETFYEQY
TRBV7-3,TRBJ2-5,ASSSGQGASQY
TRBV18,TRBJ1-6,ASSTTVNRTPPLH
TRBV2,TRBJ2-7,ASSTTRGEQY
TRBV7-2,TRBJ2-7,ASSTRTGAPYEQY
TRBV5-6,TRBJ1-4,ASSLETTKLF
TRBV6-4,TRBJ1-1,ASSVSSGAPNTEAF
TRBV4-3,TRBJ2-1,ASSRLLKGGRHNEQF
TRBV7-9,TRBJ2-1,ASSRSGGAYNEQF
TRBV29-1,TRBJ1-4,SVRGRGDEKLF
TRBV6-5,TRBJ2-3,ASMSAGTDTQY
TRBV5-4,TRBJ2-2,ASSLVGGEGTGELF
TRBV7-6,TRBJ2-7,ASSSLRQGSYEQY
TRBV9,TRBJ1-6,ASSVGGPLLNSPLH
TRBV6-5,TRBJ2-3,ASSYSSGQGTDTQY
TRBV14,TRBJ2-5,ASSQAGFRGETQY
TRBV2,TRBJ2-1,ASSGGVNEQF
TRBV7-3,TRBJ1-1,ASSSTGGNTEAF
TRBV4-1,TRBJ1-5,ASSQPVGNQPQH
TRBV6-1,TRBJ2-6,ASSVILAAGANVLT
TRBV4-2,TRBJ1-5,ASSQGEGGDSNQPQH
TRBV6-1,TRBJ1-2,ASSETPRVGYGYT
TRBV6-6,TRBJ1-6,ASSPDRGRSGPLH
TRBV29-1,TRBJ1-2,SVEPLGHHYGYT
TRBV5-4,TRBJ2-7,ASSPGQGGSYEQY
TRBV4-3,TRBJ2-5,ASSQVGGSETQY
TRBV7-9,TRBJ1-3,ASSRGGFRGSGNTIY
TRBV9,TRBJ2-7,ASSKGGGTGGLYPSYEQY
TRBV5-8,TRBJ1-5,ASGGSGNQPQH
TRBV25-1,TRBJ2-5,ASSEFSGDQETQY
TRBV4-3,TRBJ1-6,ASSFERQGNSPLH
TRBV5-4,TRBJ2-3,ASSFGLAGGVDTQY
TRBV7-2,TRBJ2-3,ASSPTSGGITDTQY
TRBV12-2,TRBJ2-5,ASRPLASGGRETQY
TRBV7-9,TRBJ1-5,ASSLALESPQH
TRBV6-1,TRBJ2-1,ASSEWGSDSYNEQF